This T cell receptor (beta chain) emerged from a study of identical twins. TCRdb ran MiXCR on the 5' RACE reads and lists one entry per CDR3 protein. In the table there are 1.5 million to 2 million distinct CDR3 sequences, about 30% of which are singletons. As regards this clonotype: This may arise from a read error, as a much more abundant clone is one base away.

Sample: cord blood. This clonotype was obtained from a newborn girl in good health.

CDR3 nucleotides: TGCAGCGTTGGGGAAAGGAACGAGCAGTACTTC. It codes for CSVGERNEQYF. The chain links TRBV29-1 to TRBJ2-7; D gene ambiguous. V gave up 4 bases and J gave up 5 bases, with 9 bases separating them. The CDR3 runs to 11 residues. The germline V gene has CDR1 SQVTM and CDR2 ANQGSEA.